This TCR beta chain is drawn from a study of blood T cell repertoires in COVID-19 (dated by TCRdb to the early 2020s). In the study overall: Samples covering the acute and convalescent phases of COVID-19 were provided by collaborators in the United States, Italy and Spain. The prospective study material was composed of cDNA or gDNA derived from T cells, B-cell-depleted T cells, or PBMCs. Subjects who had been exposed to COVID-19, were actively infected with it, or had recovered from it provided the deeply sampled blood TCRbeta repertoires that made up the dataset. A freely available public database, intended as a resource for researchers studying the immune response to SARS-CoV-2, is where the repertoires were released. The samples were drawn from the first 160 participants of the ongoing ImmuneRACE study and from 1,200 or so subjects provided by 6 global collaborators. Nearly every sample came with metadata listing a de-identified subject ID, COVID-19 status, age in years and sex. Where available, HLA class I and class II types were taken from metadata supplied by the sample provider and were not determined by assay-based typing. On the study overall, not on this receptor specifically: The amount of clinical and demographic metadata varied by source and participant and was provided uncurated.

CDR1 and CDR2, looked up from the germline V gene (reference sequence), are LGHDT and YNNKEL. Taken from cysteine to phenylalanine, the CDR3 has 18 residues. Just the 54-base CDR3 DNA is kept, in frame starting at base 1. The junction shows trimming of 1 base on V and 0 bases on J, and the gene matches do not reach 6 bases of it. Comment on this clone: Which antigen it targets is not known. Base qualities are not provided; no much larger clone lies one nucleotide away.

TCRbeta CDR3 regions were amplified from genomic DNA by means of the immunoSEQ Assay, a bias-controlled multiplex PCR. As for how the authors treated the data: The number of nucleated cells in each sample was estimated by amplification of reference gene primers within the assay. Sequence reads were collapsed and filtered to measure the absolute abundance of every unique TCRbeta CDR3 rearrangement. For each sample, productive Simpson clonality was calculated by taking the square root of Simpson's diversity index across productive rearrangements. TCRdb re-hosts the immuneACCESS table, in-frame sequences only. Its copies lack some clones; in the studies checked, an unresolved V gene accounts for under half of them, and the cause for the rest is not known. V and J calls and clone size come straight from that table; D and trimming were deduced from the DNA. For this sample there are roughly 190,000 clones; about 86% appear just once. Under 15% of the sample is taken by the ten largest.

Collaborating institutions collected whole blood in K2EDTA tubes following their own protocols. For TCRbeta analysis, collaborator samples were shipped as frozen whole blood, as isolated PBMCs, or as DNA extracted from either sample type. The sequence links TRBV3-1 (or the pseudogene TRBV3-2) to TRBJ2-3, with 11 bases in between that match TRBD2. The TCR comes from a man aged 30 to 45 with active or convalescent COVID-19. The sequencing input was peripheral blood. In nucleotide form, the sequence is TGTGCCAGCAGCCAAGGCCCTGGGACTAGCGGTAGCACAGATACGCAGTATTTT. This is translated as CASSQGPGTSGSTDTQYF.